Below, 2 T cell receptor beta chains from the same sample are listed, as sequenced in a study of CD8 T cells in Susac syndrome. Random hexamers were used to reverse transcribe an amount of about 0.45 to 1 ug RNA. MiXCR, run by TCRdb on the immunoSEQ multiplex PCR reads, gives a single entry per CDR3 protein. The data contain about 210,000 distinct CDR3 sequences, about 96% of them singletons. Sequencing input: CD4+ T cells from PBMCs. Receptors originate from a human donor with multiple sclerosis.

V usage is TRBV9 and J usage is TRBJ2-3, with 7 bases fitting TRBD1. The CDR3 is made up of 13 amino acids. Germline loops: CDR1 SGDLS, CDR2 YYNGEE. The V and J ends lost 2 bases and 4 bases, in that order; junction bases with no gene match: 1. CDR3 residues: CASSVQGADTQYF. In DNA form, the CDR3 reads TGTGCCAGCAGCGTCCAGGGGGCAGATACGCAGTATTTT.

V and J are TRBV15 and TRBJ1-2, with a weak D call TRBD1 (6 bases). The ends were cut back, 6 bases at V and 8 bases at J, with 19 bases in the middle. The length of the CDR3 is 14 residues. Germline CDR1 is LNHNV and CDR2 is YYDKDF (reference sequence). In DNA form, the CDR3 reads TGTGCCACCAGGCGGGACACTGGAGCTAAGGGCTACACCTTC. Amino acid sequence: CATRRDTGAKGYTF.